The 5 T cell receptor beta chains below come from one sample, sequenced in a study of early stage breast cancer tumors (dated by TCRdb to the late 2010s). Library preparation employed the immunoSEQ multiplex PCR assay. Sourced from immuneACCESS, this table was stored by TCRdb with only in-frame sequences that have V and J called. A share of the clones is absent; for the studies checked, an unresolved V gene accounts for under half, and the remainder has no known explanation. This sample gives about 58,000 clones in total; about 80% of them show up just once. About 3.4% of the sample lies in the top ten. Sequenced material: blood. The receptors here all came from a person aged 30-39 years with breast cancer.

The chain combines TRBV27 with TRBJ1-5, with D tentatively TRBD1 (5 bases). CDR1 is MNHEY, CDR2 SMNVEV, per germline (reference sequence). Trimming stripped 2 bases from V and 8 bases from J, with 13 bases between. The CDR3 has 14 amino acids. CDR3 amino acids: CASSLRGAGEPQHF. CDR3 in DNA: TGTGCCAGCAGTTTAAGGGGCGCAGGTGAGCCCCAGCATTTT.

In this sample, this clone turned up once. V is TRBV4-2 and J is TRBJ1-1; D remains ambiguous. V shed 4 bases and J shed 0 bases, with 15 bases lying between them. This CDR3 has 16 amino acids. CDR1 LGHNA and CDR2 YNFKEQ come from the germline V gene. In nucleotides, the CDR3 is TGTGCCAGCAGCCCCACAGTTCCCTCCATGAACACTGAAGCTTTCTTT. It encodes CASSPTVPSMNTEAFF.

This clone was seen just once. This rearrangement joins TRBV19 to TRBJ1-1, with TRBD1 matching over 10 bases. The CDR3 totals 17 residues. V trimming: 3 bases; J trimming: 0 bases; junction bases outside the gene matches: 7. CDR1 and CDR2 (germline): LNHDA, SQIVND (reference sequence). In DNA, the CDR3 is TGTGCCAGTAGTATCGGGACAGGGGCCTCCATGAACACTGAAGCTTTCTTT. Protein: CASSIGTGASMNTEAFF.

The rearrangement links TRBV25-1 to TRBJ1-6, with TRBD1 matching over 12 bases. The CDR3 extends over 17 amino acids. The trim removed 2 bases at V and 7 bases at J, leaving 6 bases unmatched. Germline values: CDR1 MGHDK, CDR2 SYGVNS. The CDR3 DNA reads as TGTGCCAGCAGTGAAGTGAGGGGACAGGGGGCAAATTCACCCCTCCACTTT. Protein sequence: CASSEVRGQGANSPLHF.

The gene calls are TRBV19 and TRBJ1-1, with D hard to call. Germline loops: CDR1 LNHDA, CDR2 SQIVND (reference sequence). The CDR3 extends over 13 amino acids. V was cut by 3 bases and J by 3 bases, with 8 bases left in between. The CDR3 loop is CASSMDGYTEAFF. The CDR3 DNA is TGTGCCAGTAGTATGGACGGCTACACTGAAGCTTTCTTT.